This T cell receptor (beta chain) emerged from a study of cytomegalovirus exposure and HLA in healthy donors. Across the whole study: Clustering assigned 81% of the approximately 400 genotyped donors to the Caucasian-associated ancestry cluster.

Primers for the PCR totalled 60 Vbeta and 13 Jbeta. Clones were read by immunoSEQ multiplex PCR, and TCRdb kept only the in-frame ones, dropping some. The data hold 150,000 to 200,000 clones, with approximately 82% observed a single time. Everyone who donated was a healthy bone marrow donor. Trimming took 5 bases from V and 0 from J, leaving 12 bases between them. Per germline, CDR1 SGHNT and CDR2 YYREEE (reference sequence). The length of the CDR3 is 14 residues. The clonotype was recovered from a man aged 45-65 years in good health and CMV-seropositive. The sequenced material came from PBMCs. The V call is TRBV5-4, the J call TRBJ2-7, with a weak D call TRBD2 (8 bases). The CDR3 is CASRREGASYEQYF. CDR3 nucleotide sequence: TGTGCCAGCAGACGGGAGGGGGCCTCCTACGAGCAGTACTTC.